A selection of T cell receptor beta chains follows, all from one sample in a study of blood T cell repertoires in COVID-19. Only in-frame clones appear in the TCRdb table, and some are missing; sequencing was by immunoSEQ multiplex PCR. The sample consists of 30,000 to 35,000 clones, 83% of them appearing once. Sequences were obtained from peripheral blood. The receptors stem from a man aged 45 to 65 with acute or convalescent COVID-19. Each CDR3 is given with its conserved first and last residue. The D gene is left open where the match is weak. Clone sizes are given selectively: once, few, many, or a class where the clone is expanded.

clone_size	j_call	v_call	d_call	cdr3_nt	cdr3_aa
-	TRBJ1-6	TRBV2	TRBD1	TGTGCCAGCTCATTCAGGGGGCGGGATAATTCACCCCTCCACTTT	CASSFRGRDNSPLHF
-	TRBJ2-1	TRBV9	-	TGTGCCAGCAGCGTAGTCACAGGGGCCCTCAGCGGGCCCTCCTACAATGAGCAGTTCTTC	CASSVVTGALSGPSYNEQFF
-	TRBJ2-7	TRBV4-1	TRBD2	TGCGCCAGCAGCCAAGTGACTAGCGGGAGCTACGAGCAGTACTTC	CASSQVTSGSYEQYF
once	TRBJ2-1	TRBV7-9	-	TGTGCCAGCAGTCCTAGGGGGAACAATGAGCAGTTCTTC	CASSPRGNNEQFF
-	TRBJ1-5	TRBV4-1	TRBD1	TGCGCCAGCAGCCAGGGACAGGGGGGCAATCAGCCCCAGCATTTT	CASSQGQGGNQPQHF
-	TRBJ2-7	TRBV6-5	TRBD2	TGTGCCAGCAATGGACTAGACGTAACCTACGAGCAGTACTTC	CASNGLDVTYEQYF
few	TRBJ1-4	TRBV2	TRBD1	TGTGCCAGCAGTGCAGACAGGGGTGGGGAAAAACTGTTTTTT	CASSADRGGEKLFF
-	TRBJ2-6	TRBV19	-	TGTGCCAGTAGTATAGATGTATCCGGGGCCAACGTCCTGACTTTC	CASSIDVSGANVLTF
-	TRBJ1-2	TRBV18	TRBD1	TGTGCCAGCTCACCAGGACAGGGTGACTATGGCTACACCTTC	CASSPGQGDYGYTF
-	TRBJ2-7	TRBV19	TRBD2	TGTGCCAGTTCATATACCGGGACTAGCGGGAGGTACGAGCAGTACTTC	CASSYTGTSGRYEQYF
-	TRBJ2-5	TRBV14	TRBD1	TGTGCCAGCAGCCGGAACAGGGGAGAGACCCAGTACTTC	CASSRNRGETQYF
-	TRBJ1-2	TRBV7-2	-	TGTGCCAGCAGCTTAGCTCTAGAGGGAATAGGCGGCTACACCTTC	CASSLALEGIGGYTF
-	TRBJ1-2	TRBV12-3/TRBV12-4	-	TGTGCCAGCAGTCCAGGGGTCTATGGCTACACCTTC	CASSPGVYGYTF
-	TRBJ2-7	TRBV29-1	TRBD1	TGCAGCGCGTCGGACAGGGGTGTGTACGAGCAGTACTTC	CSASDRGVYEQYF
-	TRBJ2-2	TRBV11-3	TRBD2	TGTGCCAGCAGGTCCCGCGGGGGGGGGACCGGGGAGCTGTTTTTT	CASRSRGGGTGELFF
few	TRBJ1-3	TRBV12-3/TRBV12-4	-	TGTGCCAGCAGTCCATTGGGAAACACCATATATTTT	CASSPLGNTIYF
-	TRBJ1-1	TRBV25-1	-	TGTGCCAGCAGTGTACAGGGATGGGAAGCTTTCTTT	CASSVQGWEAFF
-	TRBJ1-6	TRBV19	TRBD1	TGTGCCAGCTCCGGACAGGCTGGTAATTCACCCCTCCACTTT	CASSGQAGNSPLHF
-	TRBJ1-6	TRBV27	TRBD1	TGTGCCAGCAGTCCCCGACAGGGTTATAATTCACCCCTCCACTTT	CASSPRQGYNSPLHF
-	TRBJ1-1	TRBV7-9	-	TGTGCCAGCAGCTTATCCCGTTACACTGAAGCTTTCTTT	CASSLSRYTEAFF
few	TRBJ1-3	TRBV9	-	TGTGCCAGCAGCGTAGACCAGATCTCTGGAAACACCATATATTTT	CASSVDQISGNTIYF
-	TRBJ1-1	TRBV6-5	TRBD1	TGTGCCAGCAGTCCCCAGGGGGGAGACACTGAAGCTTTCTTT	CASSPQGGDTEAFF
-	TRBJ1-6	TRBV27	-	TGTGCCAGCAGTAATATTCGGAATTCACCCCTCCACTTT	CASSNIRNSPLHF
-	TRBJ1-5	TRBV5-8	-	TGTGCCAGCAGCTTGCAGCAGGGGAATCAGCCCCAGCATTTT	CASSLQQGNQPQHF
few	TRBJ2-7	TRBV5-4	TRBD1	TGTGCCAGCAGCTTTTCGGACAGGTCTTACGAGCAGTACTTC	CASSFSDRSYEQYF
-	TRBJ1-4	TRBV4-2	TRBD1	TGTGCCAGCAGCCAAGAATTTTACGATGACAGGGACGTCAATGAAAAACTGTTTTTT	CASSQEFYDDRDVNEKLFF
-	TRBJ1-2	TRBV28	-	TGTGCCAGCAGTTTCGGGGGGGCAAGCGGCTACACCTTC	CASSFGGASGYTF
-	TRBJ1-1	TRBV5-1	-	TGCGCCAGCAGCTTGGATCCTGGGGCCTCAGGGACTGAAGCTTTCTTT	CASSLDPGASGTEAFF
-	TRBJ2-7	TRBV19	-	TGTGCCAGTAGTCCTCTACTAGACAACTACGAGCAGTACTTC	CASSPLLDNYEQYF
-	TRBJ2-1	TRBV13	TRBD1	TGTGCCAGCAGCTTAGTGTGGACAGGGAATGAACGGGAGCAGTTCTTC	CASSLVWTGNEREQFF
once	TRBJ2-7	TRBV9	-	TGTGCCAGCAGCACCCTAGGGGGCGAGCAGTACTTC	CASSTLGGEQYF
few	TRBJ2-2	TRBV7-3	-	TGTGCCAGCAGCTTAAAGGCGGAGAACACCGGGGAGCTGTTTTTT	CASSLKAENTGELFF
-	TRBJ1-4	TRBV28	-	TGTGCCAGCAGTTGGGCCGCCAGGGTTAGTGAAAAACTGTTTTTT	CASSWAARVSEKLFF
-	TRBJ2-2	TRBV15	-	TGTGCCACCAGCAGAGCAAAGAACACCGGGGAGCTGTTTTTT	CATSRAKNTGELFF
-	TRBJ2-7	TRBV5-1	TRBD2	TGCGCCAGCAGCTTCGCGGGAGAGGGAGAGCAGTACTTC	CASSFAGEGEQYF
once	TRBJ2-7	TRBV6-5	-	TGTGCCAGCAGTTACTCGGGCAGGTCAAGCTCCTACGAGCAGTACTTC	CASSYSGRSSSYEQYF
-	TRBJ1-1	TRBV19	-	TGTGCCAGTAAGGAAGGGGCGGACACTGAAGCTTTCTTT	CASKEGADTEAFF
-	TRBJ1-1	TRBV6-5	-	TGTGCCAGCAGTTACAGATTGGACAGTAGCGAAGCTTTCTTT	CASSYRLDSSEAFF
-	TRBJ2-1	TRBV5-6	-	TGTGCCAGCAGCTTGGTGGCTCTCAATGAGCAGTTCTTC	CASSLVALNEQFF
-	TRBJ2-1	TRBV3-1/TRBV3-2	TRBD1	TGTGCCAGCAGCCGCATGGCGACAGGGATCGCCGATGAGCAGTTCTTC	CASSRMATGIADEQFF
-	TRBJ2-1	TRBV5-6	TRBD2	TGTGCCAGCAGCTTGGTAGCGGGAGCCACCTACAATGAGCAGTTCTTC	CASSLVAGATYNEQFF
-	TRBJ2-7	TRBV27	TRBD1	TGTGCCAGCAGAGAGACAGGGGGTAGGGACGAGCAGTACTTC	CASRETGGRDEQYF
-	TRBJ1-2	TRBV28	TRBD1	TGTGCCAGCAGTTTAGCGGACAGGGGGTACGGCTACACCTTC	CASSLADRGYGYTF
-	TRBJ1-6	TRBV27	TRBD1	TGTGCCAGCACTCCGGGACAGGGGGTTTCACCCCTCCACTTT	CASTPGQGVSPLHF
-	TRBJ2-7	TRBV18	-	TGTGCCAGCTCACCAGTCACCTACGAGCAGTACTTC	CASSPVTYEQYF
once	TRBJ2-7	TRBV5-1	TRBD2	TGCGCCAGCAGCTTGGCCCCGACTAGCGACTACGAGCAGTACTTC	CASSLAPTSDYEQYF
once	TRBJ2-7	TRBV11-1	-	TGTGCCAGCGCAGGCCAAGACTACGAGCAGTACTTC	CASAGQDYEQYF
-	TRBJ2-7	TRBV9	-	TGTGCCAGCAGCGTAGAGGTCCTGGGCCCCGAGCAGTACTTC	CASSVEVLGPEQYF
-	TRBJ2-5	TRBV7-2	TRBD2	TGTGCCAGCAGACTTAGCGGGAGCCAAGAGACCCAGTACTTC	CASRLSGSQETQYF